This is a list of T cell receptor beta chains from one sample in a study of cytomegalovirus exposure and HLA in healthy donors. Using immunoSEQ multiplex PCR, the repertoire was profiled, and TCRdb retains in-frame clones only, with some absent. The sample has about 140,000 clones; roughly 73% are singletons. Sequencing input: PBMCs. These receptors all stem from a man aged 40-49 years in good health and CMV-seronegative. The CDR3 runs from the conserved cysteine through the conserved F or W. Fields, in order: clone size, D gene, V gene, J gene, CDR3 protein, CDR3 DNA. The D gene is left open where the match is weak. Rows may omit the clone size; those that give it use once, few, many or a size class.

few	TRBD2	TRBV6-5	TRBJ2-7	CASSYGGSSGVYEQYF	TGTGCCAGCAGTTACGGCGGGTCTAGCGGGGTTTACGAGCAGTACTTC
NA	NA	TRBV11-3	TRBJ1-6	CASSLDRGSPLHF	TGTGCCAGCAGCTTAGATCGCGGTTCACCCCTCCACTTT
once	TRBD1	TRBV27	TRBJ1-1	CAGSLMTGITEAFF	TGTGCCGGCAGTCTGATGACAGGGATCACTGAAGCTTTCTTT
NA	TRBD2	TRBV7-2	TRBJ2-3	CASSSLAGGWTDTQYF	TGTGCCAGCAGCTCACTAGCGGGGGGTTGGACAGATACGCAGTATTTT
NA	NA	TRBV30	TRBJ2-7	CAWSVSSVRRSSRQYF	TGTGCCTGGAGTGTATCTAGCGTTCGACGTAGTTCAAGGCAGTACTTC
NA	NA	TRBV28	TRBJ2-3	CASSPDSSTDTQYF	TGTGCCAGCAGCCCTGACAGTTCCACAGATACGCAGTATTTT
few	NA	TRBV5-1	TRBJ1-6	CASSSRTGNSPLHF	TGCGCCAGCAGCTCTCGAACAGGCAATTCACCCCTCCACTTT
NA	NA	TRBV27	TRBJ2-7	CASSLSAANYEQYF	TGTGCCAGCAGTTTATCGGCGGCCAACTACGAGCAGTACTTC
NA	TRBD2	TRBV7-3	TRBJ2-3	CASSLVAGAPTSTDTQYF	TGTGCCAGCAGCTTAGTAGCGGGGGCCCCAACTAGCACAGATACGCAGTATTTT
NA	TRBD2	TRBV18	TRBJ2-7	CASSPRHRTGGEQYF	TGTGCCAGCTCACCACGTCACCGTACGGGGGGCGAGCAGTACTTC
once	TRBD1	TRBV6-4	TRBJ1-5	CASSSIPSTGGRNQPQHF	TGTGCCAGCAGTTCAATCCCCTCCACAGGGGGCCGAAATCAGCCCCAGCATTTT
NA	TRBD1	TRBV6-5	TRBJ1-2	CASSYSYRGPYGYTF	TGTGCCAGCAGTTACTCATACAGGGGCCCTTATGGCTACACCTTC
NA	TRBD1	TRBV6-5	TRBJ1-1	CATQQGGYTEAFF	TGTGCCACCCAACAGGGGGGCTACACTGAAGCTTTCTTT
NA	NA	TRBV2	TRBJ1-1	CASSVRENTEAFF	TGTGCCAGCAGTGTTAGAGAGAACACTGAAGCTTTCTTT
NA	NA	TRBV5-4	TRBJ1-4	CASSLAGGDREKLFF	TGTGCCAGCAGCTTGGCAGGAGGGGACCGGGAAAAACTGTTTTTT
few	NA	TRBV7-3	TRBJ2-7	CASSLNPGGEQYF	TGTGCCAGCAGCTTAAACCCCGGGGGCGAGCAGTACTTC
few	NA	TRBV5-1	TRBJ1-1	CASSLVLRGNTEAFF	TGCGCCAGCAGCTTGGTTCTCCGAGGGAACACTGAAGCTTTCTTT
NA	NA	TRBV5-1	TRBJ1-2	CASSLDAVNYGYTF	TGCGCCAGCAGCTTGGATGCGGTAAACTATGGCTACACCTTC
NA	TRBD1	TRBV2	TRBJ2-7	CASSLGQGTEQYF	TGTGCCAGCAGTCTAGGACAGGGGACCGAGCAGTACTTC
NA	NA	TRBV7-9	TRBJ1-3	CASSLRVLEDTIYF	TGTGCCAGCAGCTTGAGAGTTTTGGAGGACACCATATATTTT
NA	TRBD1	TRBV19	TRBJ1-2	CASSIPRQGTYGYTF	TGTGCCAGTAGTATACCTCGACAGGGAACCTATGGCTACACCTTC
few	NA	TRBV5-4	TRBJ1-2	CASSLRGNYGYTF	TGTGCCAGCAGCTTGCGGGGTAACTATGGCTACACCTTC
NA	TRBD2	TRBV4-1	TRBJ2-1	CASSGSAPLTSGGRYNEQFF	TGCGCCAGCAGCGGAAGTGCCCCACTTACTAGCGGGGGGCGTTACAATGAGCAGTTCTTC
NA	TRBD1	TRBV2	TRBJ1-1	CASSDFRDRGQRTEAFF	TGTGCCAGCAGTGACTTTAGGGACAGGGGGCAGAGGACTGAAGCTTTCTTT
few	TRBD1	TRBV6-1	TRBJ2-1	CASSRGQGAPDEQFF	TGTGCCAGCAGCAGGGGACAGGGTGCGCCGGATGAGCAGTTCTTC
NA	TRBD1	TRBV19	TRBJ1-1	CASSIPTGGDTEAFF	TGTGCCAGTAGTATTCCGACAGGGGGGGACACTGAAGCTTTCTTT
few	TRBD2	TRBV2	TRBJ2-3	CASIPAGTSDYTDTQYF	TGTGCCAGCATCCCGGCCGGGACTAGCGATTACACAGATACGCAGTATTTT
few	TRBD1	TRBV4-3	TRBJ1-4	CASSQWTGEEKLFF	TGCGCCAGCAGCCAGTGGACAGGGGAGGAAAAACTGTTTTTT
few	TRBD2	TRBV10-3	TRBJ2-3	CAISGKRGLTDTQYF	TGTGCCATCAGTGGTAAGCGGGGGCTCACAGATACGCAGTATTTT
NA	TRBD1	TRBV5-1	TRBJ2-7	CASSLGAGQGNYEQYF	TGCGCCAGCAGCTTGGGGGCGGGACAGGGTAACTACGAGCAGTACTTC
once	TRBD1	TRBV25-1	TRBJ1-4	CASSIDRGYNEKLFF	TGTGCCAGCAGTATCGACAGGGGTTATAATGAAAAACTGTTTTTT
once	TRBD1	TRBV25-1	TRBJ1-3	CASSEPGQGAGNTIYF	TGTGCCAGCAGTGAACCGGGACAGGGAGCTGGAAACACCATATATTTT
once	NA	TRBV7-3	TRBJ2-1	CASSLGGPTSYNEQFF	TGTGCCAGCAGCTTAGGAGGCCCAACCTCCTACAATGAGCAGTTCTTC
NA	NA	TRBV28	TRBJ1-6	CASSLQQGNSPLHF	TGTGCCAGCAGTTTACAGCAGGGGAACTCACCCCTCCACTTT
NA	TRBD1	TRBV19	TRBJ2-5	CASSTLDRAEGETQYF	TGTGCCAGTAGTACGTTAGACAGGGCTGAAGGGGAGACCCAGTACTTC
NA	NA	TRBV5-4	TRBJ2-7	CASSLPGSPYEQYF	TGTGCCAGCAGCTTGCCGGGTAGTCCCTACGAGCAGTACTTC
NA	NA	TRBV5-5	TRBJ1-1	CASSLENASEAFF	TGTGCCAGCAGCTTGGAGAACGCCAGTGAAGCTTTCTTT
NA	TRBD1	TRBV5-6	TRBJ2-2	CASSHGYPTGSTGELFF	TGTGCCAGCAGTCACGGGTATCCGACAGGGAGCACCGGGGAGCTGTTTTTT
NA	TRBD1	TRBV5-1	TRBJ1-4	CASRGQGANEKLFF	TGCGCCAGCAGGGGACAGGGGGCAAATGAAAAACTGTTTTTT
NA	NA	TRBV6-1	TRBJ1-5	CASRGRGGDQPQHF	TGTGCCAGCAGAGGCCGGGGGGGTGATCAGCCCCAGCATTTT
NA	NA	TRBV4-1	TRBJ1-6	CASSQGSGGQGALHF	TGCGCCAGCAGCCAGGGCTCGGGAGGCCAAGGGGCCCTCCACTTT
NA	TRBD1	TRBV6-5	TRBJ2-7	CASRPTGTGNEQYF	TGTGCCAGCAGGCCTACCGGGACAGGGAACGAGCAGTACTTC
NA	NA	TRBV18	TRBJ1-4	CASSREREKLFF	TGTGCCAGCTCACGAGAACGGGAAAAACTGTTTTTT
NA	NA	TRBV7-2	TRBJ2-7	CASRETGNSYEQYF	TGTGCCAGCAGGGAAACCGGGAACTCCTACGAGCAGTACTTC
NA	TRBD1	TRBV19	TRBJ1-6	CASRLDGQGDSPLHF	TGTGCCAGTCGCCTGGATGGACAGGGAGATTCACCCCTCCACTTT
NA	TRBD1	TRBV10-3	TRBJ1-3	CAIQTGFRGNTIYF	TGTGCCATCCAGACAGGGTTTCGTGGAAACACCATATATTTT
NA	TRBD1	TRBV28	TRBJ1-6	CASSSPVPGQGRALHF	TGTGCCAGCAGTTCTCCGGTTCCGGGACAGGGTCGGGCCCTCCACTTT
NA	TRBD2	TRBV5-1	TRBJ2-5	CASSGGEGSQETQYF	TGCGCCAGCAGCGGGGGGGAGGGGTCCCAAGAGACCCAGTACTTC